The clone carrying this T cell receptor (beta chain) was seen a few times. Its antigen remains unknown. TCRdb independently ran MiXCR on the PCR reads; one entry per CDR3 protein. This table holds about half a million distinct CDR3 sequences, 20% to 25% found once. Naive CD8 T cells were FACS-sorted by CD8+CD4-CCR7+CD45RA+ markers. This entry comes from a study of molecular identifiers for immune sequencing clone quantification. Study conclusions and caveats: Identical barcode-sharing TCR molecules could lead to underestimated sizes for highly expanded clones.

The sequenced material came from naive CD8+ T cells from blood, with Jurkat cell RNA spiked in. The subset denotes: FACS-sorted CD8+CD4-CCR7+CD45RA+ naive T cells. The TCR originated in a human donor in good health. Some libraries in this study had Jurkat cell RNA spiked in.

The CDR3: CASSLMGTSGGTDTQYF. The DNA for the CDR3 is TGTGCCAGCAGCTTAATGGGGACTAGCGGGGGCACAGATACGCAGTATTTT. The genes are TRBV7-3 and TRBJ2-3, with 13 bases that match TRBD2. CDR1 and CDR2 from the germline V gene are SGHTA and FQGTGA. The CDR3 consists of 17 residues. V shed 1 base and J 1 base; nucleotides not matched to a gene: 2. Full variable domain (outside the CDR3, taken from reference TRBV7-3 and TRBJ2-3): GAGVSQTPSNKVTEKGKYVELRCDPISGHTALYWYRQSLGQGPEFLIYFQGTGAADDSGLPNDRFFAVRPEGSVSTLKIQRTERGDSAVYLCASSLMGTSGGTDTQYFGPGTRLTVL.